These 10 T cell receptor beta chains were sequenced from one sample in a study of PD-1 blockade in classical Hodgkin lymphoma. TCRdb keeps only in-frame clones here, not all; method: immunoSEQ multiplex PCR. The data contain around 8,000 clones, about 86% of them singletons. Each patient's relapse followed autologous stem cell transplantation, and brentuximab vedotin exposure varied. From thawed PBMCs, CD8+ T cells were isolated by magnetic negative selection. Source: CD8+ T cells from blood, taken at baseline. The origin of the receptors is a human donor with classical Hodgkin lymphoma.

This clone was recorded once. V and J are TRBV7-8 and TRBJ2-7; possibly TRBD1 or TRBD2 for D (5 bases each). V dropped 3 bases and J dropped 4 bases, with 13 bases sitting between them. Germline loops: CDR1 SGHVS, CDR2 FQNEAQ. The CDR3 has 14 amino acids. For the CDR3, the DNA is TGTGCCAGCAGCTTCTTTACTGGGGGATACGAGCAGTACTTC. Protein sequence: CASSFFTGGYEQYF.

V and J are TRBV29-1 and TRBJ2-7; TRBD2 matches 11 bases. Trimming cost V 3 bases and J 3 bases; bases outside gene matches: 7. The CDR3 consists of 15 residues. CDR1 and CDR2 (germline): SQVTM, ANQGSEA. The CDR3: CSVDYWTSGHYEQYF. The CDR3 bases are TGCAGCGTTGACTATTGGACTAGCGGGCACTACGAGCAGTACTTC.

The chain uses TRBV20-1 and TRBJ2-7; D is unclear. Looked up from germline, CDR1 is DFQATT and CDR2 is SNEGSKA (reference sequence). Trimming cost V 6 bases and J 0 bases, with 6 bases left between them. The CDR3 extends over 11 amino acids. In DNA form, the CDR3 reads TGCAGTGCCCGGTACTCCTACGAGCAGTACTTC. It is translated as CSARYSYEQYF.

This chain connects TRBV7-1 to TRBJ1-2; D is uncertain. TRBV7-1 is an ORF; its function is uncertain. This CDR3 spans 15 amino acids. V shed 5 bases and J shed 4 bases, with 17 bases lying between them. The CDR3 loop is CASSPNEGKTYGYTF. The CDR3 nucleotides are TGTGCCAGCAGCCCGAACGAGGGAAAGACCTATGGCTACACCTTC.

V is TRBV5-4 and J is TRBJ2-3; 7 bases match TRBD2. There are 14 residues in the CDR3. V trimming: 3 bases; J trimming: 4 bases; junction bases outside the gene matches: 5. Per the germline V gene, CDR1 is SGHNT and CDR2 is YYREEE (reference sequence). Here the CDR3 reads CASSSGRAADTQYF. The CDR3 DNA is TGTGCCAGCAGCTCGGGGAGGGCGGCAGATACGCAGTATTTT.

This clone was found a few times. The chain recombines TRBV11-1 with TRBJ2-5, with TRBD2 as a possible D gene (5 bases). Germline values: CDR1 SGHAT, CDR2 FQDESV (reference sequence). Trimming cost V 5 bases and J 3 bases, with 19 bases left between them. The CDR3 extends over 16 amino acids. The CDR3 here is CASSEDEAGLKETQYF. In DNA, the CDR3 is TGTGCCAGCAGCGAAGATGAGGCGGGCCTGAAAGAGACCCAGTACTTC.

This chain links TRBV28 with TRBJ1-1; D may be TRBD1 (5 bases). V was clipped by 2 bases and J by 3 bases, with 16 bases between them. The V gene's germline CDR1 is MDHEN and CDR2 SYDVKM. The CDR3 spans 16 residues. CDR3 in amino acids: CASSLNPQGPHTEAFF. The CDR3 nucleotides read TGTGCCAGCAGTTTAAACCCCCAGGGTCCCCACACTGAAGCTTTCTTT. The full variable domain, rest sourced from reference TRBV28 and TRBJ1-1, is DVKVTQSSRYLVKRTGEKVFLECVQDMDHENMFWYRQDPGLGLRLIYFSYDVKMKEKGDIPEGYSVSREKKERFSLILESASTNQTSMYLCASSLNPQGPHTEAFFGQGTRLTVV.

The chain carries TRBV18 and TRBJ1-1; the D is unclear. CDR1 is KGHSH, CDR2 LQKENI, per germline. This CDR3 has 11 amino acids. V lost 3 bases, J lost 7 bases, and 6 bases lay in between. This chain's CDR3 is CASSPGGEAFF. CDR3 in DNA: TGTGCCAGCTCACCCGGTGGTGAAGCTTTCTTT.

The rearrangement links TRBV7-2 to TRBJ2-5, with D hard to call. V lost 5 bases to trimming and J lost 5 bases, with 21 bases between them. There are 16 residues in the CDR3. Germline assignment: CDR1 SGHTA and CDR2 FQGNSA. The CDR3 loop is CASSPDEYKTGETQYF. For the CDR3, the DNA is TGTGCCAGCAGCCCCGATGAGTATAAGACCGGGGAGACCCAGTACTTC.

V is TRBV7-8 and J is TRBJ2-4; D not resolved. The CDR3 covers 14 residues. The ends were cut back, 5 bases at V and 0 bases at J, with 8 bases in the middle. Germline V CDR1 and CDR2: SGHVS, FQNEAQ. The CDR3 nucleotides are TGTGCCAGCAGCGCCCTATTAGCCAAAAACATTCAGTACTTC. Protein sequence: CASSALLAKNIQYF.